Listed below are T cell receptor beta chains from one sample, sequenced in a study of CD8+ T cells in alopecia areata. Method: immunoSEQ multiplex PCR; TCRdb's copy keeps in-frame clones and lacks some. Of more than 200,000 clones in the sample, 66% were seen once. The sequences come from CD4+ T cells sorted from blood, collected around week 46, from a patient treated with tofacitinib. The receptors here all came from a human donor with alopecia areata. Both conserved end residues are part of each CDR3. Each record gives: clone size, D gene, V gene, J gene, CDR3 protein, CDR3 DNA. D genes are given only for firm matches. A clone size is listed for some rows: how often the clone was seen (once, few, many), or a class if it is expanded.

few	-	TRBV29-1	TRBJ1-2	CSVEPGYGYTF	TGCAGCGTTGAGCCGGGGTATGGCTACACCTTC
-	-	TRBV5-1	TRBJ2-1	CASRLRGGNHISYNEQFF	TGCGCCAGCAGGTTGAGGGGCGGTAACCATATCTCCTACAATGAGCAGTTCTTC
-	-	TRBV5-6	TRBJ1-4	CASSHAGGANEKLFF	TGTGCCAGCAGCCACGCGGGTGGGGCTAATGAAAAACTGTTTTTT
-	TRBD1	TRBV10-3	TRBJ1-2	CAIHSGTGLTYGYTF	TGTGCCATTCATTCCGGGACAGGACTAACCTATGGCTACACCTTC
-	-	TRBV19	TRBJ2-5	CASSSSWTAEETQYF	TGTGCCAGTAGCTCCTCATGGACAGCCGAAGAGACCCAGTACTTC
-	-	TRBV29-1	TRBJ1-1	CSVAAGLNTEAFF	TGCAGCGTTGCTGCAGGGTTGAACACTGAAGCTTTCTTT
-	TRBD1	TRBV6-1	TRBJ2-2	CASSGRTGGPRELFF	TGTGCCAGCAGTGGGAGGACAGGGGGACCAAGGGAGCTGTTTTTT
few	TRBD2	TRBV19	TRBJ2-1	CASSTPSWRLAGPSSYNEQFF	TGTGCCAGTAGTACCCCAAGTTGGAGACTAGCGGGGCCGAGCTCCTACAATGAGCAGTTCTTC
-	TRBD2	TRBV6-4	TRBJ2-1	CASSDLYGTSGGNEQFF	TGTGCCAGCAGTGACCTTTATGGGACTAGCGGGGGCAATGAGCAGTTCTTC
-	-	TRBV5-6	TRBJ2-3	CASSSSMGAADTQYF	TGTGCCAGCAGCTCATCGATGGGAGCGGCAGATACGCAGTATTTT
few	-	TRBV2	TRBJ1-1	CASSDGGMNTEAFF	TGTGCCAGCAGTGATGGGGGGATGAACACTGAAGCTTTCTTT
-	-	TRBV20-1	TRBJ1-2	CSALRDLGYTF	TGCAGTGCCCTCCGGGACCTTGGCTACACCTTC
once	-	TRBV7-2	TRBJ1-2	CASSSNGNRDYGYTF	TGTGCCAGCAGCTCCAACGGGAACAGGGACTATGGCTACACCTTC
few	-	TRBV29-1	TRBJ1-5	CSVRDSNQPQHF	TGCAGCGTCCGAGATAGCAATCAGCCCCAGCATTTT
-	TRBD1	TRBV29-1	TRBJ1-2	CSAGTGSSNYGYTF	TGCAGCGCAGGGACAGGGTCCTCTAACTATGGCTACACCTTC
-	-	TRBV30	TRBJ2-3	CAWSHEIDTQYF	TGTGCCTGGAGCCATGAGATAGATACGCAGTATTTT
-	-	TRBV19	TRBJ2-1	CASTSRSSYNEQFF	TGTGCCAGTACGTCCCGGAGCTCCTACAATGAGCAGTTCTTC
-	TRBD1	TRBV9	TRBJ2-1	CASSVEGAPYNEQFF	TGTGCCAGCAGCGTAGAGGGGGCGCCCTACAATGAGCAGTTCTTC
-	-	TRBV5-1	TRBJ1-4	CASAVQANEKLFF	TGCGCCAGCGCCGTGCAGGCTAATGAAAAACTGTTTTTT
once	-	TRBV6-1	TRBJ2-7	CASSDATANSYEQYF	TGTGCCAGCAGTGATGCGACAGCTAACTCCTACGAGCAGTACTTC
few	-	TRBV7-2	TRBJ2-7	CASSLGRTYEQYF	TGTGCCAGCAGCTTAGGCAGAACCTACGAGCAGTACTTC
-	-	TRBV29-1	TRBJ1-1	CSTEGGRNTEAFF	TGCAGCACCGAGGGGGGAAGGAACACTGAAGCTTTCTTT
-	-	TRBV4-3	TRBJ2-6	CASSQDGGLSGANVLTF	TGCGCCAGCAGCCAGGATGGGGGGCTCTCTGGGGCCAACGTCCTGACTTTC
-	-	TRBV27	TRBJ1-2	CASSLSTGVTNYGYTF	TGTGCCAGCAGTTTATCGACAGGTGTTACTAACTATGGCTACACCTTC
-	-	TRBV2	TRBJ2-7	CASSQDGFYEQYF	TGTGCCAGCAGCCAGGACGGCTTCTACGAGCAGTACTTC
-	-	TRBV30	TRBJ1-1	CAWRVRGDTEAFF	TGTGCCTGGAGAGTGAGGGGGGACACTGAAGCTTTCTTT
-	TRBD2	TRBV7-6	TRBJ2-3	CASSLEGLADTQYF	TGTGCCAGCAGCTTAGAAGGACTAGCTGATACGCAGTATTTT
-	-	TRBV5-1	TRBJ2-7	CASSLETGISYEQYF	TGCGCCAGCAGCTTAGAAACAGGGATTAGCTACGAGCAGTACTTC
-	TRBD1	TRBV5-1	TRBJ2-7	CASSLDRGSTAYEQYF	TGCGCCAGCAGCTTAGACAGGGGGAGTACCGCCTACGAGCAGTACTTC
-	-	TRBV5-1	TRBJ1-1	CASSPNSVRGEAFF	TGCGCCAGCAGCCCGAATTCGGTGAGGGGTGAAGCTTTCTTT
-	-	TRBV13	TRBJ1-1	CASRKLQGIQVRTEAFF	TGTGCCAGCAGGAAATTACAGGGAATCCAAGTTAGAACTGAAGCTTTCTTT
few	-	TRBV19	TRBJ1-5	CASSIPGVNQPQHF	TGTGCCAGTAGTATTCCGGGGGTCAATCAGCCCCAGCATTTT
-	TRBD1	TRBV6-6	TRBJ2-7	CASSPNRGIGEQYF	TGTGCCAGCAGCCCAAACAGGGGGATAGGAGAGCAGTACTTC
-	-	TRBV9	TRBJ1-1	CASSVASTNTEAFF	TGTGCCAGCAGCGTAGCTTCGACAAACACTGAAGCTTTCTTT
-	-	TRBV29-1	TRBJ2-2	CSATNTGELFF	TGCAGCGCCACGAACACCGGGGAGCTGTTTTTT
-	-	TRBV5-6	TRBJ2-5	CASSYDVETQYF	TGTGCCAGCAGCTACGACGTGGAGACCCAGTACTTC
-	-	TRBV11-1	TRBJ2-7	CASSSSYEQYF	TGTGCCAGCAGCTCTAGCTACGAGCAGTACTTC
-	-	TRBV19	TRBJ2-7	CASSIVFTSYEQYF	TGTGCCAGTAGTATAGTCTTCACCTCCTACGAGCAGTACTTC
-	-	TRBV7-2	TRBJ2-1	CASSPLGGLRNEQFF	TGTGCCAGCAGCCCTCTGGGGGGCTTGAGGAATGAGCAGTTCTTC
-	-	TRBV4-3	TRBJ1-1	CASSQDLGSEAFF	TGCGCCAGCAGCCAAGATTTAGGCAGTGAAGCTTTCTTT
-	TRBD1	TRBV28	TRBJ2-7	CASSSLAGGDMTYYEQYF	TGTGCCAGCAGTAGCCTCGCAGGGGGCGATATGACCTACTACGAGCAGTACTTC
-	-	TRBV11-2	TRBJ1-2	CASSLVSLSESANYGYTF	TGTGCCAGCAGCTTAGTAAGCCTTAGCGAATCAGCTAACTATGGCTACACCTTC
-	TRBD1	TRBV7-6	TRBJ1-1	CASSLGQGGMAFF	TGTGCCAGCAGCTTAGGACAGGGGGGAATGGCTTTCTTT
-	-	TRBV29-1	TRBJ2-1	CSVAGEIYNEQFF	TGCAGCGTTGCAGGGGAGATATACAATGAGCAGTTCTTC
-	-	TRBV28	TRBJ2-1	CASSLFETVEQFF	TGTGCCAGCAGTTTATTTGAAACAGTTGAGCAGTTCTTC
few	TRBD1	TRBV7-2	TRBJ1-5	CASSGRQGNQPQHF	TGTGCCAGCAGCGGACGACAGGGGAACCAGCCCCAGCATTTT
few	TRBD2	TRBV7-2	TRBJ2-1	CASSRTSPPVHNEQFF	TGTGCCAGCAGCCGGACTAGCCCCCCGGTACACAATGAGCAGTTCTTC
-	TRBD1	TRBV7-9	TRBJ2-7	CASIAGQGTYEQYF	TGTGCCAGCATCGCGGGACAGGGGACCTACGAGCAGTACTTC
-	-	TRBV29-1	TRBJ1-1	CSVEGYGIGTEAFF	TGCAGCGTTGAAGGATACGGGATTGGCACTGAAGCTTTCTTT
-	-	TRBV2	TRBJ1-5	CASTGEGVSNQPQHF	TGTGCCAGCACCGGAGAGGGGGTTAGCAATCAGCCCCAGCATTTT
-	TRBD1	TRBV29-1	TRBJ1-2	CSVVPRTGSGYTF	TGCAGCGTTGTGCCCCGGACAGGGAGTGGCTACACCTTC
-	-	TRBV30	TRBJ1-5	CAWSLNPEQPQHF	TGTGCCTGGAGTCTTAACCCTGAGCAGCCCCAGCATTTT
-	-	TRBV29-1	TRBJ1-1	CSVLGGIMNTEAFF	TGCAGCGTCCTCGGGGGGATAATGAACACTGAAGCTTTCTTT
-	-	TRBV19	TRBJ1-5	CASGRLGGNQPQHF	TGTGCCAGTGGCCGATTGGGGGGCAATCAGCCCCAGCATTTT
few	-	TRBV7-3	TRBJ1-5	CASSLDSNQPQHF	TGTGCCAGCAGCTTGGACAGCAATCAGCCCCAGCATTTT